This T cell receptor beta chain was sequenced for a study of cytotoxic CD8 clonotypes in ibrutinib-treated CLL. Whole-study findings and limits: Patients had baseline clonality above age-matched healthy donors, and this clonality moved with circulating CD8+ T-cell counts. Lymph node repertoires were not studied, and sampling times were unmatched. Treatment left the uncommon public clonotypes either contracted or stable in frequency.

Turning to this clone: The antigen is undetermined.

The V segment lost 4 bases and the J segment 2 bases; nucleotides outside the gene matches: 8. CDR3 length equals 16 residues. CDR1 is MGHRA, CDR2 YSYEKL, per germline. The planned depth of sequencing spanned 1 in 200,000 to 1 in 1 million T cells. Libraries were prepared by immunoSEQ multiplex PCR; TCRdb keeps only in-frame clonotypes and omits some of them. The table records under 300,000 clones, 65% to 85% of them present only once. The receptor comes from a human donor with chronic lymphocytic leukemia. The chain recombines TRBV4-1 with TRBJ2-3, with 8 positions matching TRBD1. The sample was PBMCs, taken at disease progression, from a patient treated with ibrutinib. The CDR3: CASSPGTGYHTDTQYF. The CDR3 region has the DNA TGCGCCAGCAGCCCTGGGACAGGCTATCACACAGATACGCAGTATTTT.